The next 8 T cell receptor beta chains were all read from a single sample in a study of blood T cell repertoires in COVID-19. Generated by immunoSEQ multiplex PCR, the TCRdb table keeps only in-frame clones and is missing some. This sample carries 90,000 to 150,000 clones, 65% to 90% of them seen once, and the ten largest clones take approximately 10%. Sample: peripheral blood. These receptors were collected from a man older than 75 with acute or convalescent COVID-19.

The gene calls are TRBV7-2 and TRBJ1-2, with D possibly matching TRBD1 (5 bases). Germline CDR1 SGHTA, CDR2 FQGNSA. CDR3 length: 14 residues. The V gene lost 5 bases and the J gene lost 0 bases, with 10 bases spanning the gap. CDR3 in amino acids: CASSHDSANYGYTF. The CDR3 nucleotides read TGTGCCAGCAGCCACGACAGCGCTAACTATGGCTACACCTTC.

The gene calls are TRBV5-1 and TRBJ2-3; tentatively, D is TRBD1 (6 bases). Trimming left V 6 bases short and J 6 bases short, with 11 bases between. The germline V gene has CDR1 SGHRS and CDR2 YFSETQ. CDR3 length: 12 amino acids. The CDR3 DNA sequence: TGCGCCAGCACTCCGCAGGGGGATACGCAGTATTTT. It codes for CASTPQGDTQYF. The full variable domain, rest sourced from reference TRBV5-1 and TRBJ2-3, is KAGVTQTPRYLIKTRGQQVTLSCSPISGHRSVSWYQQTPGQGLQFLFEYFSETQRNKGNFPGRFSGRQFSNSRSEMNVSTLELGDSALYLCASTPQGDTQYFGPGTRLTVL.

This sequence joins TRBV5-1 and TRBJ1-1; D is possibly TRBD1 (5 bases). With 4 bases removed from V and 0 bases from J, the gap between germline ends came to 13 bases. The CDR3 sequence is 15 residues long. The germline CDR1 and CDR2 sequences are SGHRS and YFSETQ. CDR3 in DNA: TGCGCCAGCAGCCCGTCGACAGCACTGAACACTGAAGCTTTCTTT. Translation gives CASSPSTALNTEAFF.

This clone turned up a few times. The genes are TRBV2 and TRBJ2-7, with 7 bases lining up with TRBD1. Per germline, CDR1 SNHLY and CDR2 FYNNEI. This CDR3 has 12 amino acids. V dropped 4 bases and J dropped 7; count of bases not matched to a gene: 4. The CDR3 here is CASSGDSKEQYF. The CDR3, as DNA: TGTGCCAGCAGTGGGGACAGCAAGGAGCAGTACTTC.

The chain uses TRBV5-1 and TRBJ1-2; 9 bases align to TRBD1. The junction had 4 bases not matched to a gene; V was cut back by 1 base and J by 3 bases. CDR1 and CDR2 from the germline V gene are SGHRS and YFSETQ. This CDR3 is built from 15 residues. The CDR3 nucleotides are TGCGCCAGCAGCTTGCCACAGGGGGCGGACTATGGCTACACCTTC. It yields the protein CASSLPQGADYGYTF.

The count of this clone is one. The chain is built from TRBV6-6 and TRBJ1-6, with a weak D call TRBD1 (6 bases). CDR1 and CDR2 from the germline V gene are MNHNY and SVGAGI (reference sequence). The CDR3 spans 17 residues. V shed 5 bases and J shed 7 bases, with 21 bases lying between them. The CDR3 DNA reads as TGTGCCAGCAGTCACACCGCAGTGGGTCAGGGGAATTCACCCCTCCACTTT. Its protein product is CASSHTAVGQGNSPLHF.

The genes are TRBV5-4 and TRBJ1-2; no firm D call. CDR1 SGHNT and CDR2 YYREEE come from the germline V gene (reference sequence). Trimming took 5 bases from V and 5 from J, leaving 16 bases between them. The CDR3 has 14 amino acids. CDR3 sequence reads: CASSLADGLYGYTF. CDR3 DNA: TGTGCCAGCAGTTTAGCGGACGGCCTTTATGGCTACACCTTC.

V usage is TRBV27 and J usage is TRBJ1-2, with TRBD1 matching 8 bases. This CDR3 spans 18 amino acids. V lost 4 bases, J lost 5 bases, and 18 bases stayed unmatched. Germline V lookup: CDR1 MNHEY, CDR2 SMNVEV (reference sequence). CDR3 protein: CASSSTPGGQGGSYGYTF. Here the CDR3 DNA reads TGTGCCAGCAGTTCCACCCCGGGCGGACAGGGAGGTTCGTATGGCTACACCTTC.